Listed below are T cell receptor beta chains from one sample, sequenced in a study of Graves' ophthalmopathy and Graves' hyperthyroidism. TCRdb called the multiplex PCR reads again in MiXCR, with one record for every CDR3 protein. The repertoire holds more than 1,000,000 distinct CDR3 sequences, about two fifths seen once, with around 10% in the top ten. Sample: peripheral blood or thyroid tissue (not recorded which). The receptors here all came from an adult man with Graves' hyperthyroidism. The CDR3 runs from the conserved cysteine through the conserved F or W. Fields, in order: D gene, CDR3 length, V gene, J gene, clone size, CDR3 protein, CDR3 DNA. A D gene is named only where the DNA matches it firmly. The size field is filled for only some rows; it gives once, few, many or a size class.

d_call: TRBD1; cdr3_length: 14; v_call: TRBV7-3; j_call: TRBJ1-5; clone_size: NA; cdr3_aa: CASSWGTGHQPQHF; cdr3_nt: TGTGCCAGCAGCTGGGGGACAGGGCATCAGCCCCAGCATTTT
d_call: NA; cdr3_length: 14; v_call: TRBV2; j_call: TRBJ1-4; clone_size: many; cdr3_aa: CASSEQGQAEKLFF; cdr3_nt: TGTGCCAGCAGTGAACAGGGGCAAGCTGAAAAACTGTTTTTT
d_call: TRBD2; cdr3_length: 17; v_call: TRBV7-2; j_call: TRBJ2-5; clone_size: NA; cdr3_aa: CASSLALGLAGGETQYF; cdr3_nt: TGTGCCAGCAGCTTAGCTCTAGGACTAGCGGGAGGAGAGACCCAGTACTTC
d_call: NA; cdr3_length: 13; v_call: TRBV29-1; j_call: TRBJ2-1; clone_size: NA; cdr3_aa: CSVDGRSYNEQFF; cdr3_nt: TGCAGCGTTGACGGGAGATCCTACAATGAGCAGTTCTTC
d_call: NA; cdr3_length: 15; v_call: TRBV5-8; j_call: TRBJ1-5; clone_size: NA; cdr3_aa: CASSLDVLGNQTQHF; cdr3_nt: TGTGCCAGCAGCTTGGACGTTTTGGGCAATCAGACCCAGCATTTT
d_call: NA; cdr3_length: 14; v_call: TRBV4-3; j_call: TRBJ2-7; clone_size: many; cdr3_aa: CASSQGRLVHEQYF; cdr3_nt: TGCGCCAGCAGCCAAGGACGGTTAGTCCACGAGCAGTACTTC
d_call: NA; cdr3_length: 15; v_call: TRBV19; j_call: TRBJ1-1; clone_size: NA; cdr3_aa: CASSQVGGAVTEAFF; cdr3_nt: TGTGCCAGCAGCCAAGTGGGGGGCGCCGTCACTGAAGCTTTCTTT
d_call: NA; cdr3_length: 14; v_call: TRBV2; j_call: TRBJ1-5; clone_size: many; cdr3_aa: CASSSTASNQPQHF; cdr3_nt: TGTGCCAGCAGTTCGACAGCTAGCAATCAGCCCCAGCATTTT
d_call: NA; cdr3_length: 13; v_call: TRBV6-2/TRBV6-3; j_call: TRBJ2-7; clone_size: few; cdr3_aa: CASSWAPDYEQYF; cdr3_nt: TGTGCCAGCAGTTGGGCTCCCGACTACGAGCAGTACTTC
d_call: NA; cdr3_length: 17; v_call: TRBV4-3; j_call: TRBJ2-7; clone_size: once; cdr3_aa: CASSPPWTIRSSYEQYF; cdr3_nt: TGCGCCAGCAGCCCCCCTTGGACGATACGTAGCTCCTACGAGCAGTACTTC
d_call: NA; cdr3_length: 16; v_call: TRBV12-3/TRBV12-4; j_call: TRBJ1-5; clone_size: few; cdr3_aa: CASSEHRGGSNQPQHF; cdr3_nt: TGTGCCAGCAGCGAACATAGGGGCGGAAGCAATCAGCCCCAGCATTTT
d_call: NA; cdr3_length: 13; v_call: TRBV29-1; j_call: TRBJ1-3; clone_size: few; cdr3_aa: CSAQRVSGNTIYF; cdr3_nt: TGCAGCGCCCAACGTGTCTCTGGAAACACCATATATTTT
d_call: TRBD2; cdr3_length: 16; v_call: TRBV5-1; j_call: TRBJ2-2; clone_size: NA; cdr3_aa: CASSLVTSGSPGELFF; cdr3_nt: TGCGCCAGCAGCTTGGTAACTAGCGGGAGCCCCGGGGAGCTGTTTTTT
d_call: NA; cdr3_length: 13; v_call: TRBV20-1; j_call: TRBJ2-7; clone_size: NA; cdr3_aa: CNARDDSSYEQYF; cdr3_nt: TGCAATGCTAGAGACGATAGCTCCTACGAGCAGTACTTC
d_call: TRBD2; cdr3_length: 16; v_call: TRBV5-1; j_call: TRBJ2-7; clone_size: NA; cdr3_aa: CASSLPTSGSGNEQYF; cdr3_nt: TGCGCCAGCAGCTTGCCGACTAGCGGGAGTGGGAACGAGCAGTACTTT